This T cell receptor (beta chain) is drawn from a study of blood T cell repertoires in COVID-19. In the study overall: Material from acute and convalescent COVID-19 was sourced from the United States, Italy and Spain.

Authors' analysis steps: Counts of nucleated cells, estimated from reference gene primer amplification, were obtained. TCRdb keeps only in-frame clones here, not all; method: immunoSEQ multiplex PCR. The DNA was the basis for D and trimming; V, J and clone size are from that table. The data show some 270,000 clones, over 80% seen once. Source material: peripheral blood. This sequence was found in a woman aged 40 to 55 who had recovered from COVID-19.

The CDR3 DNA reads TGTGCCAGCAGGAGCGCCAGCTCTGGAAACACCATATATTTT. This encodes CASRSASSGNTIYF. The chain joins TRBV28 to TRBJ1-3; D gene unclear. Trimming took off 6 bases at V and 0 bases at J, with 9 bases between the two ends. Germline CDR1 is MDHEN and CDR2 is SYDVKM. The CDR3 extends over 14 amino acids.